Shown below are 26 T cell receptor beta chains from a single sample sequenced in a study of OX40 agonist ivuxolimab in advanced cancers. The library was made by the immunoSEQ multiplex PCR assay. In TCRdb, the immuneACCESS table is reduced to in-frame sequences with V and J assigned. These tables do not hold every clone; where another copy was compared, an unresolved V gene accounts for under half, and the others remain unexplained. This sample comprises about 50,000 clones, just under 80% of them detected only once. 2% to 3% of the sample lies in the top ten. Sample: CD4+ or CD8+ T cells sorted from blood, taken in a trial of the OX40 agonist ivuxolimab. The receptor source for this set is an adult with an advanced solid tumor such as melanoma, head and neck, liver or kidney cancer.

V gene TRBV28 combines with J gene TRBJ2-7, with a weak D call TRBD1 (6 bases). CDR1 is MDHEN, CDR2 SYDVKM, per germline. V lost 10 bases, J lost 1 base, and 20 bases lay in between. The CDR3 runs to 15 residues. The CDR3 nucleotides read TGTGCCACCGAACCACCCAGGGGTTTTTCCTACGAGCAGTACTTC. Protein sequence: CATEPPRGFSYEQYF.

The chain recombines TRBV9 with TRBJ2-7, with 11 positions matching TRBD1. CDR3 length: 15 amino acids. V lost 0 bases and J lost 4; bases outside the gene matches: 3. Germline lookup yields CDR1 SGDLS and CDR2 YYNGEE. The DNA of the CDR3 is TGTGCCAGCAGCGTAGCAGGACAGGGGGCTTACGAGCAGTACTTC. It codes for CASSVAGQGAYEQYF.

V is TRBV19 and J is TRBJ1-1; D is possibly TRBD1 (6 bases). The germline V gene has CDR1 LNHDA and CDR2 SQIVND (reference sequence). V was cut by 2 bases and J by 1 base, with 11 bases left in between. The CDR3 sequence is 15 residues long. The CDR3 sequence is CASSIMHRANTEAFF. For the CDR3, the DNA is TGTGCCAGTAGTATAATGCACAGGGCGAACACTGAAGCTTTCTTT.

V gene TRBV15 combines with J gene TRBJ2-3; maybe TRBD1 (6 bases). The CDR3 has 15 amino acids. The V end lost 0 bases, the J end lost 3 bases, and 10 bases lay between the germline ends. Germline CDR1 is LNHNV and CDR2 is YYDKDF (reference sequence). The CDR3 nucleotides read TGTGCCACCAGCAGAGATCAAGGGGGAACAGATACGCAGTATTTT. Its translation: CATSRDQGGTDTQYF.

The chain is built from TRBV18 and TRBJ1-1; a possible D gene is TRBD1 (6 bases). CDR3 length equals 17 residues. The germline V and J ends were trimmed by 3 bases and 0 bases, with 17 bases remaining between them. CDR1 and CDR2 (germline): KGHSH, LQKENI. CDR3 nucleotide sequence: TGTGCCAGCTCACCGGTGCTCCTACAGGGTATGAACACTGAAGCTTTCTTT. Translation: CASSPVLLQGMNTEAFF.

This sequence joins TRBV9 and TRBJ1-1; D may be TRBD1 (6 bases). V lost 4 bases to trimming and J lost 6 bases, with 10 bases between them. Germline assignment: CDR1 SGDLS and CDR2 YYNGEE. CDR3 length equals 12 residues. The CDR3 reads CASSPDRSEAFF. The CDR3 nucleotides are TGTGCCAGCAGCCCCGACAGGTCTGAAGCTTTCTTT.

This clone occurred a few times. The CDR3: CASSLSFGQGSSQPQHF. CDR3 sequence (DNA): TGTGCCAGCAGTTTATCGTTTGGGCAGGGGAGTTCCCAGCCCCAGCATTTT. The genes are TRBV27 and TRBJ1-5; D is perhaps TRBD1 (6 bases). V shed 0 bases and J shed 7 bases, with 19 bases lying between them. This CDR3 region has 17 residues. Germline CDR1 MNHEY, CDR2 SMNVEV (reference sequence).

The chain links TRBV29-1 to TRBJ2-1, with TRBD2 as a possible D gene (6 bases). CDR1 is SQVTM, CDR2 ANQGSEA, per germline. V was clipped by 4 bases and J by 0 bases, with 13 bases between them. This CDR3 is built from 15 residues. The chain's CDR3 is CSVVGGRSSYNEQFF. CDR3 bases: TGCAGCGTTGTGGGAGGTCGAAGCTCCTACAATGAGCAGTTCTTC.

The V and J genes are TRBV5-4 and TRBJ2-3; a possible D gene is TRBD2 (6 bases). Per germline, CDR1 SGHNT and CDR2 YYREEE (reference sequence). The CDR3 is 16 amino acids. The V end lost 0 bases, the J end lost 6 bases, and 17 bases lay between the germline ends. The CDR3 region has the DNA TGTGCCAGCAGCTTGGGGAACGTAGCGGCGACGGATACGCAGTATTTT. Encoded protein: CASSLGNVAATDTQYF. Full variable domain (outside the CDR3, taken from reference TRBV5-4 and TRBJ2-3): ETGVTQSPTHLIKTRGQQVTLRCSSQSGHNTVSWYQQALGQGPQFIFQYYREEENGRGNFPPRFSGLQFPNYSSELNVNALELDDSALYLCASSLGNVAATDTQYFGPGTRLTVL.

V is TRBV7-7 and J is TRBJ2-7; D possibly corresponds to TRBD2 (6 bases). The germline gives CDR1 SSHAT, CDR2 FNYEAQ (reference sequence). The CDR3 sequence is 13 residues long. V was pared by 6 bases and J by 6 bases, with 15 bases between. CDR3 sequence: CASSPLPEGEQYF. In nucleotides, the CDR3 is TGTGCCAGCAGTCCCCTGCCGGAGGGCGAGCAGTACTTC.

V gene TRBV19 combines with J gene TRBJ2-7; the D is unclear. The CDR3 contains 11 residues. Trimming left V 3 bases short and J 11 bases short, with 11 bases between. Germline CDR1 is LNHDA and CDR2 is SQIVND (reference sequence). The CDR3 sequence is CASSMMGRKYF. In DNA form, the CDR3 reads TGTGCCAGTAGTATGATGGGCAGGAAGTACTTC.

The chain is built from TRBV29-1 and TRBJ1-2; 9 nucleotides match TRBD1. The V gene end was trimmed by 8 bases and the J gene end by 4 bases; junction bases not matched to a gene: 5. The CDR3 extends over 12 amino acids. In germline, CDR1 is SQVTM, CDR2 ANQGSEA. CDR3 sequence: CSTRQGVYGYTF. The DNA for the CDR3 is TGCAGCACCCGACAGGGGGTCTATGGCTACACCTTC.

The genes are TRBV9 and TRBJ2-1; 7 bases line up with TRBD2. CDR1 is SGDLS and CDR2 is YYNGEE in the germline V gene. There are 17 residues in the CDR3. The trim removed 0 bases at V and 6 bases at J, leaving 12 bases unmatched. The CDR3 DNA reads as TGTGCCAGCAGCGTAGCGGGGGAGCTAGCGGTACCCAATGAGCAGTTCTTC. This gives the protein CASSVAGELAVPNEQFF.

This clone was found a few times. For the CDR3, the DNA is TGCGCCAGCAGCTCCTATGAGATGAACACTGAAGCTTTCTTT. Translating gives CASSSYEMNTEAFF. The rearrangement uses TRBV5-1 and TRBJ1-1, with D hard to call. Germline V gives CDR1 SGHRS, CDR2 YFSETQ. CDR3 length: 14 amino acids. Trimming left V 3 bases short and J 0 bases short, with 9 bases between. The whole variable domain, filled in from reference TRBV5-1 and TRBJ1-1, reads KAGVTQTPRYLIKTRGQQVTLSCSPISGHRSVSWYQQTPGQGLQFLFEYFSETQRNKGNFPGRFSGRQFSNSRSEMNVSTLELGDSALYLCASSSYEMNTEAFFGQGTRLTVV.

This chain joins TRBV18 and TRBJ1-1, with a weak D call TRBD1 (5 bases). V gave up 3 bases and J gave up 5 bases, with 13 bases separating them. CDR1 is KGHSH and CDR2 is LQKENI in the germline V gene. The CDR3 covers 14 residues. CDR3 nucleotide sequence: TGTGCCAGCTCACCCCAACAAGGGGAAACTGAAGCTTTCTTT. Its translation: CASSPQQGETEAFF. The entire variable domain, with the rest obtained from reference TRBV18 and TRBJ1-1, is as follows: NAGVMQNPRHLVRRRGQEARLRCSPMKGHSHVYWYRQLPEEGLKFMVYLQKENIIDESGMPKERFSAEFPKEGPSILRIQQVVRGDSAAYFCASSPQQGETEAFFGQGTRLTVV.

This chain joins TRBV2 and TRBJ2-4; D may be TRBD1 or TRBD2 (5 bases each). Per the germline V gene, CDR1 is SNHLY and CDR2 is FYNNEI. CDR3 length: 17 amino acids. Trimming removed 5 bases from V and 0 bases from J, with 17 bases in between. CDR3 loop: CASSPRGLSIAKNIQYF. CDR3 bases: TGTGCCAGCAGTCCACGGGGCCTTTCTATAGCCAAAAACATTCAGTACTTC.

CDR3 sequence reads: CASSTGWGSGANVLTF. CDR3 nucleotide sequence: TGTGCCAGTAGTACTGGCTGGGGCTCTGGGGCCAACGTCCTGACTTTC. The chain is built from TRBV19 and TRBJ2-6, with D hard to call. Germline V lookup: CDR1 LNHDA, CDR2 SQIVND (reference sequence). Trimming removed 4 bases from V and 0 bases from J, with 10 bases in between. The CDR3 runs to 16 residues.

The CDR3 protein is CASSYSDSPLHF. In DNA, the CDR3 is TGTGCCAGCAGCTACAGCGATTCACCCCTCCACTTT. The rearrangement uses TRBV7-9 and TRBJ1-6; D not resolved. With 4 bases removed from V and 8 bases from J, the gap between germline ends came to 6 bases. The CDR3 is 12 residues long. Looked up from germline, CDR1 is SEHNR and CDR2 is FQNEAQ (reference sequence).

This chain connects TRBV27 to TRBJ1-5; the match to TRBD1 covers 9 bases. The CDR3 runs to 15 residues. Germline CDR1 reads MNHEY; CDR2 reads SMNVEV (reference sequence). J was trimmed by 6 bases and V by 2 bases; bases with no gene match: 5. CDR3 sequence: CASSLGTGLAQPQHF. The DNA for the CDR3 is TGTGCCAGCAGTTTAGGGACAGGGCTCGCTCAGCCCCAGCATTTT.

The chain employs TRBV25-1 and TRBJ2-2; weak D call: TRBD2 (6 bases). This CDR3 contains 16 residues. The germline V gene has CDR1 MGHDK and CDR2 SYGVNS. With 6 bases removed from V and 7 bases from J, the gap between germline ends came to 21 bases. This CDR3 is CASRTPDWRENGELFF. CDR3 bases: TGTGCCAGCAGGACCCCCGACTGGCGGGAAAACGGGGAGCTGTTTTTT.

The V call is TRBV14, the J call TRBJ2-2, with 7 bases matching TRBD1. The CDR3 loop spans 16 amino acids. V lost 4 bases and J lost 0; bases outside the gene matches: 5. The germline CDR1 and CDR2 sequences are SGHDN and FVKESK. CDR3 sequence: CASSPPQGANTGELFF. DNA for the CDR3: TGTGCCAGCAGCCCCCCGCAGGGGGCGAACACCGGGGAGCTGTTTTTT.

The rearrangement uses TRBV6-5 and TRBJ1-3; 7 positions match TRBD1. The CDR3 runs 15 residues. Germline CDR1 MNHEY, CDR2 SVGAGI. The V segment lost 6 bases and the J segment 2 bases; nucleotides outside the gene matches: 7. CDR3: CASRPTGYAGNTIYF. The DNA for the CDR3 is TGTGCCAGCAGGCCGACAGGGTACGCTGGAAACACCATATATTTT.

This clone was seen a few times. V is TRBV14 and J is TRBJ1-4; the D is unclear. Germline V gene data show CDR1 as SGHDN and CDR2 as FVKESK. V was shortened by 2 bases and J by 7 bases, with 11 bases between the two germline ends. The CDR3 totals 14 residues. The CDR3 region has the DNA TGTGCCAGCAGCCAAAGGGCGGCCGCTGAAAAACTGTTTTTT. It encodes CASSQRAAAEKLFF.

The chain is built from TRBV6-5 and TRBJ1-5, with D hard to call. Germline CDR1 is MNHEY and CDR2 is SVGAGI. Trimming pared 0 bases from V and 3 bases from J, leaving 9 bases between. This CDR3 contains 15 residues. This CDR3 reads CASSYSHSHNQPQHF. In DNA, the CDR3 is TGTGCCAGCAGTTACTCGCACAGCCACAATCAGCCCCAGCATTTT.

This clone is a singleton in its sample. DNA of the CDR3: TGTGCCAGCAGCGAGTCCCTAGCGGGGCAAGAGACCCAGTACTTC. It codes for CASSESLAGQETQYF. V and J are TRBV28 and TRBJ2-5; 9 bases map to TRBD2. V lost 6 bases to trimming and J lost 2 bases; unmatched junction nucleotides: 7. Germline CDR1 MDHEN, CDR2 SYDVKM. This CDR3 contains 15 residues.

DNA for the CDR3: TGTGCCAGCAGCCCCCAGACTAGCGGGAGTCGGGATGAGCAGTTCTTC. Translation: CASSPQTSGSRDEQFF. This rearrangement joins TRBV7-3 to TRBJ2-1, with TRBD2 matching 12 bases. In germline, CDR1 is SGHTA, CDR2 FQGTGA. V gave up 5 bases and J gave up 8 bases; unmatched junction bases: 10. CDR3 length: 16 residues.